A selection of T cell receptor beta chains follows, all from one sample in a study of cytomegalovirus exposure and HLA in healthy donors. Using immunoSEQ multiplex PCR, the repertoire was profiled, and TCRdb retains in-frame clones only, with some absent. The profile shows 110,000 to 150,000 clones, more than 75% of them singletons. Sequencing used PBMCs. Source of these receptors: a woman aged 18-29 years in good health and CMV-seropositive. CDR3s include the opening cysteine and the closing phenylalanine or tryptophan. D genes are given only for firm matches. Only some rows state a clone size, as once, few, many or a class for expanded clones.

NA	NA	TRBV2	TRBJ2-3	13	CAGAIQGVDTQYF	TGTGCCGGAGCTATCCAAGGGGTAGATACGCAGTATTTT
NA	TRBD2	TRBV4-3	TRBJ2-2	17	CASSQGGGLAFTGELFF	TGCGCCAGCAGCCAAGGGGGGGGACTAGCTTTCACCGGGGAGCTGTTTTTT
NA	TRBD1	TRBV28	TRBJ1-5	15	CASRRTGGSSGPQHF	TGTGCCAGCCGCAGGACAGGGGGATCATCGGGGCCCCAGCATTTT
NA	NA	TRBV29-1	TRBJ1-2	13	CSVEARGNYGYTF	TGCAGCGTTGAGGCCAGGGGTAACTATGGCTACACCTTC
NA	NA	TRBV29-1	TRBJ1-2	13	CSVEGRVTYGYTF	TGCAGCGTTGAAGGCAGGGTAACCTATGGCTACACCTTC
few	NA	TRBV2	TRBJ1-4	17	CASSEGGGGATNEKLFF	TGTGCCAGCAGTGAAGGGGGGGGCGGTGCAACTAATGAAAAACTGTTTTTT
NA	TRBD1	TRBV10-3	TRBJ1-2	14	CASRGMTGAHGYTF	TGTGCCAGCAGGGGGATGACAGGGGCACATGGCTACACCTTC
few	TRBD1	TRBV6-5	TRBJ1-3	13	CASRPNRGLTIYF	TGTGCCAGCAGACCAAACAGGGGCCTCACCATATATTTT
few	NA	TRBV4-1	TRBJ1-5	15	CASSLGDRNDQPQHF	TGCGCCAGCAGCCTAGGAGACAGGAACGATCAGCCCCAGCATTTT
NA	TRBD1	TRBV7-8	TRBJ1-6	14	CASSSQTGDSPLHF	TGTGCCAGCAGCTCGCAGACAGGGGACTCACCCCTCCACTTT
NA	TRBD1	TRBV6-5	TRBJ1-1	13	CASQGQSNTEAFF	TGTGCCAGTCAGGGACAGTCGAACACTGAAGCTTTCTTT
NA	TRBD1	TRBV9	TRBJ2-1	15	CASSAQGAYNNEQFF	TGTGCCAGCAGCGCACAGGGGGCTTACAACAATGAGCAGTTCTTC
NA	TRBD2	TRBV5-5	TRBJ2-6	16	CASSLYGGAGANVLTF	TGTGCCAGCAGCTTATATGGGGGGGCTGGGGCCAACGTCCTGACTTTC
NA	NA	TRBV19	TRBJ1-6	12	CASSYYNSPLHF	TGTGCCAGTAGCTACTATAATTCACCCCTCCACTTT
once	TRBD2	TRBV2	TRBJ2-7	16	CASRSLGTSGVYEQYF	TGTGCCAGCAGGTCACTCGGGACTAGCGGGGTCTACGAGCAGTACTTC
NA	TRBD1	TRBV7-9	TRBJ2-1	15	CASSFWDRVPHEQFF	TGTGCCAGCAGCTTTTGGGACAGGGTCCCTCATGAGCAGTTCTTC
NA	NA	TRBV5-6	TRBJ2-5	14	CASSLAQLQETQYF	TGTGCCAGCAGCTTGGCACAGCTCCAAGAGACCCAGTACTTC
NA	TRBD1	TRBV6-5	TRBJ1-1	14	CASSPGQGHTEAFF	TGTGCCAGCAGTCCAGGACAGGGACACACTGAAGCTTTCTTT
NA	NA	TRBV28	TRBJ2-4	16	CASSLSGPGAKNIQYF	TGTGCCAGCAGTTTATCAGGGCCGGGCGCCAAAAACATTCAGTACTTC
NA	TRBD2	TRBV18	TRBJ2-1	14	CASSPPRGGNEQFF	TGTGCCAGCTCACCACCGCGGGGGGGCAATGAGCAGTTCTTC
NA	NA	TRBV27	TRBJ1-4	14	CASSVQGLGEKLFF	TGTGCCAGCAGTGTACAGGGTTTGGGGGAAAAACTGTTTTTT
NA	NA	TRBV27	TRBJ1-4	14	CASSFLTGDEKLFF	TGTGCCAGCAGTTTCCTGACAGGTGATGAAAAACTGTTTTTT
NA	NA	TRBV20-1	TRBJ1-1	11	CSAEQGNEAFF	TGCAGTGCTGAACAGGGAAATGAAGCTTTCTTT
NA	NA	TRBV4-3	TRBJ1-1	15	CASSHRAVSNTEAFF	TGCGCCAGCAGCCATCGAGCCGTGTCGAACACTGAAGCTTTCTTT
once	TRBD1	TRBV9	TRBJ2-1	13	CASRRTGSDEQFF	TGTGCCAGCAGAAGGACAGGAAGCGATGAGCAGTTCTTC
NA	TRBD1	TRBV7-9	TRBJ2-7	15	CASSNRDRGGHEQYF	TGTGCCAGCAGCAACCGGGACAGGGGTGGTCACGAGCAGTACTTC
NA	TRBD2	TRBV30	TRBJ2-2	18	CAWSVRLAGVSGTGELFF	TGTGCCTGGAGTGTACGGCTAGCGGGGGTTTCTGGCACCGGGGAGCTGTTTTTT
once	NA	TRBV28	TRBJ1-3	15	CASTQNPGAGNTIYF	TGTGCCAGCACCCAGAACCCCGGGGCTGGAAACACCATATATTTT
NA	NA	TRBV15	TRBJ1-1	15	CATSRGGGRNTEAFF	TGTGCCACCAGCAGAGGGGGGGGCCGTAACACTGAAGCTTTCTTT
few	NA	TRBV2	TRBJ1-2	12	CARAQGYGGYTF	TGTGCCAGGGCACAGGGTTATGGGGGCTACACCTTC
NA	TRBD2	TRBV11-2	TRBJ2-3	16	CASSGLAGGSTDTQYF	TGTGCCAGCAGCGGGCTAGCGGGGGGTAGCACAGATACGCAGTATTTT
NA	TRBD1	TRBV5-5	TRBJ2-7	15	CASSLGDRVLYEQYF	TGTGCCAGCAGCTTGGGCGACAGGGTCCTTTACGAGCAGTACTTC
NA	NA	TRBV6-6	TRBJ2-7	12	CASSPSLWEEYF	TGTGCCAGCAGTCCCTCCCTCTGGGAGGAGTACTTC
few	TRBD1	TRBV27	TRBJ1-1	16	CASSLSAGGRNTEAFF	TGTGCCAGCAGTTTATCCGCAGGGGGGCGGAACACTGAAGCTTTCTTT
NA	TRBD2	TRBV27	TRBJ2-5	15	CAARTSGGAAETQYF	TGTGCGGCCAGGACTAGCGGGGGGGCCGCGGAGACCCAGTACTTC
NA	TRBD2	TRBV14	TRBJ2-4	15	CASSQVGGAKNIQYF	TGTGCCAGCAGCCAAGTGGGGGGGGCCAAAAACATTCAGTACTTC
few	TRBD2	TRBV30	TRBJ2-3	14	CAWRGGTPTDTQYF	TGTGCCTGGAGGGGAGGGACCCCCACAGATACGCAGTATTTT
NA	TRBD1	TRBV19	TRBJ2-5	15	CASSRAPDREETQYF	TGTGCCAGTAGTAGGGCCCCTGACAGGGAAGAGACCCAGTACTTC
NA	TRBD2	TRBV7-2	TRBJ2-1	18	CASSLSFAETSGVNEQFF	TGTGCCAGCAGCTTATCATTTGCTGAGACTAGCGGGGTCAATGAGCAGTTCTTC
NA	NA	TRBV6-5	TRBJ1-1	13	CASSAGGNTEAFF	TGTGCCAGCAGCGCCGGGGGGAACACTGAAGCTTTCTTT